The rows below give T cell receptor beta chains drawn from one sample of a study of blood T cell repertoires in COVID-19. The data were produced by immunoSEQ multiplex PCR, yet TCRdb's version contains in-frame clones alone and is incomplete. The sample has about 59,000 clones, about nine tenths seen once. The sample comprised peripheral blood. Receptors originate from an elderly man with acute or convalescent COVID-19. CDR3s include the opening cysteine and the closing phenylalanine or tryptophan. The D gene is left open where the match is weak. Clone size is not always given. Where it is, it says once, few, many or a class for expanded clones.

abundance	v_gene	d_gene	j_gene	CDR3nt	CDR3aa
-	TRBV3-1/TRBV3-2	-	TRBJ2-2	TGTGCCAGCAGCCAAGGGGCGGGGAACACCGGGGAGCTGTTTTTT	CASSQGAGNTGELFF
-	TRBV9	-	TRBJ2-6	TGTGCCAGCAGCGAGGACAGAGCCCCCTCTGGGGCCAACGTCCTGACTTTC	CASSEDRAPSGANVLTF
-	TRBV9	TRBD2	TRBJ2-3	TGTGCCAGCAGCGCACGAACCCCAGCAGCGGGGGAAACAGATACGCAGTATTTT	CASSARTPAAGETDTQYF
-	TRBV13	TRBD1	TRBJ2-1	TGTGCCAGCAGCTCGAGGACAGGTTACAATGAGCAGTTCTTC	CASSSRTGYNEQFF
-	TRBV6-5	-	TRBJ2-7	TGTGCCAGCAGACACGGTCCAGGATCCTACGAGCAGTACTTC	CASRHGPGSYEQYF
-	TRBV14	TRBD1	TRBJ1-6	TGTGCCAGCAGCCCTTTAGCGGGACAGGGGGGACGTTCACCCCTCCACTTT	CASSPLAGQGGRSPLHF
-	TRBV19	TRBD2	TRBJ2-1	TGTGCCAGTAGTACCGGGACTAGCGACTACAATGAGCAGTTCTTC	CASSTGTSDYNEQFF
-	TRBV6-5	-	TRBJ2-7	TGTGCCAGCAGTCCCCGGAGGGGACCCTACGAGCAGTACTTC	CASSPRRGPYEQYF
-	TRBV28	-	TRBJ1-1	TGTGCCGGAATCCCGGGGGGGACTAACACTGAAGCTTTCTTT	CAGIPGGTNTEAFF
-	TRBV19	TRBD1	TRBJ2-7	TGTGCCAGTAGTACGCGGACAGGGTGGAACGAGCAGTACTTC	CASSTRTGWNEQYF
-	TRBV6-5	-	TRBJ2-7	TGTGCCAGCATCAACGGGGGATCCCACGAGCAGTACTTC	CASINGGSHEQYF
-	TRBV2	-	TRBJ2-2	TGTGCCAGCAGGCAGGGCCCGACCGGGGAGCTGTTTTTT	CASRQGPTGELFF
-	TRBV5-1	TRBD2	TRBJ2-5	TGCGCCAGCAGCTTGGGCGGGGGGGACCAAGAGACCCAGTACTTC	CASSLGGGDQETQYF
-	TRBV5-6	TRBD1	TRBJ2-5	TGTGCCAGCAGCTCACCCGGGACAGGGGAAGAGACCCAGTACTTC	CASSSPGTGEETQYF
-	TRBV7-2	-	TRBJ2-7	TGTGCCAGCAGCTTAGATCCGTCGGGGGAGCAGTACTTC	CASSLDPSGEQYF
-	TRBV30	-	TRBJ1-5	TGTGCCTTTACCCAGGGTTCGGATCAGCCCCAGCATTTT	CAFTQGSDQPQHF
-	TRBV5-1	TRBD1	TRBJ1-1	TGCGCCAGCAGCTTGGGGGTGACAGGGGTCCCTGAAGCTTTCTTT	CASSLGVTGVPEAFF
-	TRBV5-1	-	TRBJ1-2	TGCGCCAGCAGCCAACAGGACTATGATGGCTACACCTTC	CASSQQDYDGYTF
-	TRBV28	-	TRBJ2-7	TGTGCCAGCAGTTGGGCCAAACCCCACGAGCAGTACTTC	CASSWAKPHEQYF
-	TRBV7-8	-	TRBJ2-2	TGTGCCAGCAGCCCAACAGGGAGCACCGGGGAGCTGTTTTTT	CASSPTGSTGELFF
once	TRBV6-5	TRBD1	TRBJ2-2	TGTGCCAGCAGTTACTCCTGGACAGGCACCGGGGAGCTGTTTTTT	CASSYSWTGTGELFF
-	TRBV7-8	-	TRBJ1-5	TGTGCCAGCAGCTTAGATGGGGCAGGGGTAAGCAATCAGCCCCAGCATTTT	CASSLDGAGVSNQPQHF
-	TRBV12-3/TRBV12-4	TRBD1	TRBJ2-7	TGTGCCAGCACGCAGGGGGCCGAGCAGTACTTC	CASTQGAEQYF
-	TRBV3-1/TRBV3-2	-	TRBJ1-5	TGTGCCAGCAGCCAAGATGGGGCGGGGGGCAATCAGCCCCAGCATTTT	CASSQDGAGGNQPQHF
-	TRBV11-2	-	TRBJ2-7	TGTGCCAGCAGCCCCCTTAGCGAGCAGTACTTC	CASSPLSEQYF
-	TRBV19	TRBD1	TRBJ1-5	TGTGCCAGTAGTACCCGACAGGGAGGTCAGCCCCAGCATTTT	CASSTRQGGQPQHF
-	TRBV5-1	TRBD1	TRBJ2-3	TGCGCCAGCAGCTCCGGACAGGGCGACACAGATACGCAGTATTTT	CASSSGQGDTDTQYF
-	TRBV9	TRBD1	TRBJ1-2	TGTGCCAGCAGCGAGACAGGGATCGGGCTTTATGGCTACACCTTC	CASSETGIGLYGYTF
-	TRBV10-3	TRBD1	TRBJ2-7	TGTGCCATCAGTGGGGGACAGGGCGCCTACGAGCAGTACTTC	CAISGGQGAYEQYF
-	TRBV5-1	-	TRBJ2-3	TGCGCCAGCAATCCCTCTGGGACTCAGGGCGCAGATACGCAGTATTTT	CASNPSGTQGADTQYF
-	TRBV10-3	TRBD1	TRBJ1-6	TGTGCCATCAGTGAGGACAGGGCAAGGTCGTCGGATAGCAGTTCACCCCTCCACTTT	CAISEDRARSSDSSSPLHF
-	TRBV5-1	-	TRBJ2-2	TGCGCCAGCAGCTTGAATTGGAGAGGCGAATTCACCGGGGAGCTGTTTTTT	CASSLNWRGEFTGELFF
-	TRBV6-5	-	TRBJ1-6	TGTGCCAGCAGTCCGGGGGGGTCACCCCTCCACTTT	CASSPGGSPLHF
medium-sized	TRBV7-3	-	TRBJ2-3	TGTGCCAGCAGCTTGGGGGGAGCCACAGATACGCAGTATTTT	CASSLGGATDTQYF
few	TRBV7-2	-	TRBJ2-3	TGTGCCAGCAGCTTAGGACTACCATCCGATACGCAGTATTTT	CASSLGLPSDTQYF
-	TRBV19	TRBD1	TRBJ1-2	TGTGCCAGTAGTACCCCCAGGACAGGCCTCTATGGCTACACCTTC	CASSTPRTGLYGYTF
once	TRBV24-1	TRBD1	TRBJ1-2	TGTGCCACCAGTGCCGGGACAGGGTGGGCAGGCTACACCTTC	CATSAGTGWAGYTF